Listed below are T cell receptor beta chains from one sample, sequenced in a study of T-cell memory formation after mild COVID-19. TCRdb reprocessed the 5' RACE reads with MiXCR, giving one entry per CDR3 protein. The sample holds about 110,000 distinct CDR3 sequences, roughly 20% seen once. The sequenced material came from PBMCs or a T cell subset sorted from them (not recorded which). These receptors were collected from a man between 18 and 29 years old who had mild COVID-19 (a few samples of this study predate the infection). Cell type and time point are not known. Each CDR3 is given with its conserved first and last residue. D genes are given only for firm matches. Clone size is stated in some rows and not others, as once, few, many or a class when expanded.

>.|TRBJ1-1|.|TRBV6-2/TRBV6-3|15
CASSYSNSGLDEAFF
TGTGCCAGCAGTTACTCGAATTCGGGGTTAGACGAAGCTTTCTTT
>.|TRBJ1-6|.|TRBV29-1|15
CSVQDGSSYNSPLHF
TGCAGCGTCCAGGACGGGAGCTCCTATAATTCACCCCTCCACTTT
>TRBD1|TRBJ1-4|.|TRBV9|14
CASSVGTGYEKLFF
TGTGCCAGCAGCGTTGGGACAGGGTATGAAAAACTGTTTTTT
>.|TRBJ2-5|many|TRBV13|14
CASSLGGGAETQYF
TGTGCCAGCAGCTTAGGAGGGGGGGCGGAGACCCAGTACTTC
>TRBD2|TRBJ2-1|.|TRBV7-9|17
CASSSRRPGLALNEQFF
TGTGCCAGCAGCTCAAGACGGCCGGGACTAGCGCTCAATGAGCAGTTCTTC
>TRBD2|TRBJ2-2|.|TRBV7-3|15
CASSSSSGFTGELFF
TGTGCCAGCAGCTCCTCTAGCGGGTTCACCGGGGAGCTGTTTTTT
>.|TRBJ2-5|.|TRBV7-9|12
CASEQGRETQYF
TGTGCCAGTGAACAGGGACGAGAGACCCAGTACTTC
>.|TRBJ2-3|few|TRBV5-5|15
CASSLGQQIADTQYF
TGTGCCAGCAGCTTGGGTCAGCAGATCGCAGATACGCAGTATTTT
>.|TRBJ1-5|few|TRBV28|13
CASTHRNNQPQHF
TGTGCCAGCACGCACAGGAACAATCAGCCCCAGCATTTT
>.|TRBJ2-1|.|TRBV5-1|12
CASSLLGTEQFF
TGCGCCAGCAGCTTACTAGGGACTGAGCAGTTCTTC
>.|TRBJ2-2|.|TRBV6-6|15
CASSYVAGEGGELFF
TGTGCCAGCAGTTACGTCGCCGGGGAAGGCGGGGAGCTGTTTTTT
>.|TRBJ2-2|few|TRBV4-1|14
CASSPLGRAGELFF
TGCGCCAGCAGCCCACTAGGAAGGGCCGGGGAGCTGTTTTTT